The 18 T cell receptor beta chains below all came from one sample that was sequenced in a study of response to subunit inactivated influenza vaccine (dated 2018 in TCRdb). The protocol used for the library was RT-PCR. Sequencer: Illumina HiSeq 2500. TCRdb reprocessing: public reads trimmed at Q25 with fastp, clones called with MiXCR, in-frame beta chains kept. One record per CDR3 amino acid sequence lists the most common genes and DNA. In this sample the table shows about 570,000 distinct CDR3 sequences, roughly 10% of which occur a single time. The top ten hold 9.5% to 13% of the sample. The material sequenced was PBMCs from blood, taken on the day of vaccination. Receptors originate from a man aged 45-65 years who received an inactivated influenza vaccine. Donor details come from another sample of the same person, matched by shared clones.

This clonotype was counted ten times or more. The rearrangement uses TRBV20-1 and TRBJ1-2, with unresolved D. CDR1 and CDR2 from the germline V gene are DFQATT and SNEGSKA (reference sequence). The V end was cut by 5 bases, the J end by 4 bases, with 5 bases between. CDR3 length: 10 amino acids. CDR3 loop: CSAQAYGYTF. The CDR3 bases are TGCAGTGCTCAAGCCTATGGCTACACCTTC.

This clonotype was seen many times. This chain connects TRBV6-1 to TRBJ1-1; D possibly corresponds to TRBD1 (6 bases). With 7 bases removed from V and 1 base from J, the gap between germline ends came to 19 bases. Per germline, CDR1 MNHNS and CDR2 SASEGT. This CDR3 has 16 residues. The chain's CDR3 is CASNPGGGGRNTEAFF. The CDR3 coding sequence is TGTGCCAGCAACCCGGGGGGGGGCGGTAGGAACACTGAAGCTTTCTTT.

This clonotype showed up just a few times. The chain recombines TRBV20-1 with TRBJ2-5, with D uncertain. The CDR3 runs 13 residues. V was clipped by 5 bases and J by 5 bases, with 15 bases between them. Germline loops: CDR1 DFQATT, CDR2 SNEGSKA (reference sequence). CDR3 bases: TGCAGTGCTCGGGCATCCTTAGGGGAGACCCAGTACTTC. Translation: CSARASLGETQYF.

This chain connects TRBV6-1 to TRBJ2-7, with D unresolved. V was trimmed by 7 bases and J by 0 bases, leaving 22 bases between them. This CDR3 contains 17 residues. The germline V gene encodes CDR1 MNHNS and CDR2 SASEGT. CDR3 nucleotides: TGTGCCAGCACCCCTCTCCTCGGGCAGCCGAGCTCCTACGAGCAGTACTTC. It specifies CASTPLLGQPSSYEQYF.

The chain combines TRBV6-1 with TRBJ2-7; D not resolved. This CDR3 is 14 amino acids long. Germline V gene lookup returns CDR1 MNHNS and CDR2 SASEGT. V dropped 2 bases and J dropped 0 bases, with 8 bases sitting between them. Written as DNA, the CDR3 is TGTGCCAGCAGTGAATTCAGGAGCTCCTACGAGCAGTACTTC. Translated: CASSEFRSSYEQYF.

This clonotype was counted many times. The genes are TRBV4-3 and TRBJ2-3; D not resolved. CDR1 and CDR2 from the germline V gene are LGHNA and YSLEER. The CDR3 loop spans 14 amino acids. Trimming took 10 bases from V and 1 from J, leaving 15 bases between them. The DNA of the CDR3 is TGCGCCACGAGGCTAGGGATGGGCACAGATACGCAGTATTTT. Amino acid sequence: CATRLGMGTDTQYF.

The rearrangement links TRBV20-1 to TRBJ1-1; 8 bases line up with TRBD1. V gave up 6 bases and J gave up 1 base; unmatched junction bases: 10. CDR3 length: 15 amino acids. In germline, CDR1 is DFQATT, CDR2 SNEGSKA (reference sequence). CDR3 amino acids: CSAPRAGGGNTEAFF. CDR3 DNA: TGCAGTGCCCCTAGGGCAGGGGGCGGGAACACTGAAGCTTTCTTT.

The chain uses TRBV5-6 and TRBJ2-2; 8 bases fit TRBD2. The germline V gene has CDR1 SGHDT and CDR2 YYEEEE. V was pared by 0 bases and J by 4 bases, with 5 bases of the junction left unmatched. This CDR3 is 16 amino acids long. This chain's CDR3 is CASSLAGGLGTGELFF. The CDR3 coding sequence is TGTGCCAGCAGCTTGGCGGGGGGGCTCGGCACCGGGGAGCTGTTTTTT.

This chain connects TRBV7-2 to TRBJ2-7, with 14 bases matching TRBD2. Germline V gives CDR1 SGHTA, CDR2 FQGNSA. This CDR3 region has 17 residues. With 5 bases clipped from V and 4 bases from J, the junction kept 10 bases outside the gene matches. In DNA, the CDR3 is TGTGCCAGCAGCGCGGCCGGGACTAGCGGGAGCATGTACGAGCAGTACTTC. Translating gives CASSAAGTSGSMYEQYF.

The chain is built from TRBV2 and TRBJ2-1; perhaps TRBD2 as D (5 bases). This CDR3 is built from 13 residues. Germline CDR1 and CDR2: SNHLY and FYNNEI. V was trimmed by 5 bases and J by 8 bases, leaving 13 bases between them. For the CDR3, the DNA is TGTGCCAGCAGTCCTGAGAGGGTCCATGAGCAGTTCTTC. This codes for CASSPERVHEQFF.

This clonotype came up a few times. Written as DNA, the CDR3 is TGCGCCAGCAGCCAAGATCCAGCGGGGGGGGCTGATGAGCAGTTCTTC. Translating it yields CASSQDPAGGADEQFF. The chain carries TRBV4-3 and TRBJ2-1, with 10 positions matching TRBD2. V was clipped by 0 bases and J by 8 bases; unmatched bases: 7. CDR3 length: 16 residues. CDR1 and CDR2 (germline): LGHNA, YSLEER.

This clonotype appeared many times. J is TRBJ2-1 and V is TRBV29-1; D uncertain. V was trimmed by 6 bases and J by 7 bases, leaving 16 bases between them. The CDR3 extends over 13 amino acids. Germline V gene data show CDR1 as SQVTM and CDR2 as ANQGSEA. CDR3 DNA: TGCAGCGTCGCTCTTTTGGGCAAGAATGAGCAGTTCTTC. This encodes CSVALLGKNEQFF.

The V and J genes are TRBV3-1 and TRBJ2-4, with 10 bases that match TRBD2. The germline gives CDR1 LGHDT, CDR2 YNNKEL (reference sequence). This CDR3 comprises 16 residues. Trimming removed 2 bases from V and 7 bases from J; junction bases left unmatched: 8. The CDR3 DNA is TGTGCCAGCAGCCAATCTAGCGGGAGTTTTTGGAACATTCAGTACTTC. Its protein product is CASSQSSGSFWNIQYF.

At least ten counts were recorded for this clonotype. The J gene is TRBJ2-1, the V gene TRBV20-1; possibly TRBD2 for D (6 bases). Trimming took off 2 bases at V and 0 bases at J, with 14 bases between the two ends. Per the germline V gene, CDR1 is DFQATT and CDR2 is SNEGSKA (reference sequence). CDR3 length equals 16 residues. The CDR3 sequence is CSARRITGLSYNEQFF. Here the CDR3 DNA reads TGCAGTGCTAGAAGAATAACGGGACTCTCCTACAATGAGCAGTTCTTC.

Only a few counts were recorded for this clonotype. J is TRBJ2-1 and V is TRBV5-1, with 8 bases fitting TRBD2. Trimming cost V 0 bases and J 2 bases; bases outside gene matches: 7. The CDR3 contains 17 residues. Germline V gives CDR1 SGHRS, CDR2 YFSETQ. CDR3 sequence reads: CASSLEFGRATYNEQFF. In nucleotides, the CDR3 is TGCGCCAGCAGCTTGGAGTTCGGGAGGGCCACCTACAATGAGCAGTTCTTC. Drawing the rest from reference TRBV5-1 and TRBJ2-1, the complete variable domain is KAGVTQTPRYLIKTRGQQVTLSCSPISGHRSVSWYQQTPGQGLQFLFEYFSETQRNKGNFPGRFSGRQFSNSRSEMNVSTLELGDSALYLCASSLEFGRATYNEQFFGPGTRLTVL.

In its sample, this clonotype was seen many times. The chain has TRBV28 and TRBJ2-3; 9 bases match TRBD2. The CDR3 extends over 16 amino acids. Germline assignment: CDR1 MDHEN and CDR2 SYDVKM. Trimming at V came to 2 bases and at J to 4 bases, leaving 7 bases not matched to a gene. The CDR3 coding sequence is TGTGCCAGCAGTTTACTGCGGGAGGGTGGTCCAGATACGCAGTATTTT. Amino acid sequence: CASSLLREGGPDTQYF.

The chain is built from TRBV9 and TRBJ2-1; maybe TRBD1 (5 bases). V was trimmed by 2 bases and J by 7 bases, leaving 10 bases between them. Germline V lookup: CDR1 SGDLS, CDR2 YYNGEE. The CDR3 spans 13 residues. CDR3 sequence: CASSVSGYNEQFF. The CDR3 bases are TGTGCCAGCAGCGTGTCAGGGTATAATGAGCAGTTCTTC.

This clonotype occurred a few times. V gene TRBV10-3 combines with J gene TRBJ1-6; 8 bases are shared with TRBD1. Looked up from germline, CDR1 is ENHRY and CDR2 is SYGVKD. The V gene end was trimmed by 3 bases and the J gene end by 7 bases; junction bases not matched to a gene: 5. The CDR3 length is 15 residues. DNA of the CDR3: TGTGCCATCAGTGAAGGACAGGGTCCAAATTCACCCCTCCACTTT. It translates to CAISEGQGPNSPLHF.